The clone carrying this T cell receptor beta chain was seen a few times. Its antigen is unidentified. The table came from immunoSEQ multiplex PCR; TCRdb's copy has only in-frame clones and leaves some out. The table lists 150,000 to 200,000 clones, around nine tenths of them singletons, with about 9.9% in the top ten. Second-dose intervals of approximately 4 or approximately 12 weeks were pooled. The sample is drawn from a study of T cell responses to AZD1222 COVID-19 vaccine. Study-wide findings and caveats: Clonal diversity was possibly underestimated; the donors were predominantly white British and more often female.

Germline lookup yields CDR1 MNHEY and CDR2 SMNVEV (reference sequence). Trimming left V 6 bases short and J 10 bases short, with 16 bases between. This CDR3 region has 14 residues. The J gene is TRBJ1-6, the V gene TRBV27; weak D call: TRBD1 (6 bases). The specimen was peripheral blood, collected 28 days after the second AZD1222 dose. This TCR was recovered from an adult who received the AZD1222 COVID-19 vaccine. The CDR3 DNA reads as TGTGCCAGCAGAGGGGGTATATTGGAGTCACCCCTCCACTTT. Translating it yields CASRGGILESPLHF.